One and the same sample provided the 32 T cell receptor beta chains below, sequenced in a study of regulatory T cells in long-lasting Graves disease (dated by TCRdb to about 2021). Libraries were made using multiplex PCR. Sequencing was carried out with an Illumina HiSeq 4000. TCR beta libraries were built with iRepertoire HTBI primers and Arm-PCR amplification of CDR3 regions. In-frame beta chains were kept once TCRdb had trimmed the public reads at Q25 with fastp and called clones with MiXCR. Identical CDR3 proteins give one entry, which carries the most common genes and DNA. The sample has 400,000 to 550,000 distinct CDR3 sequences on record, 15% of them singletons. Of the sample, over 15% falls within the top ten clones. What this sample's time point label stands for: newly diagnosed GD, antithyroid drugs for less than 3 months. For both TCR sequencing and RNA sequencing, RNA was extracted from PBMCs using TRIzol.

This same sample was also part of a study on T cells in Graves' hyperthyroidism and ophthalmopathy.

This sample comprised peripheral blood mononuclear cells (PBMCs), obtained at new diagnosis, from a patient treated with antithyroid drugs. The receptors were gathered from a woman under 40 with Graves disease. Donor details come from another sample of the same person, matched by shared clones.

This clonotype was counted only a few times. The V call is TRBV2, the J call TRBJ2-1; TRBD2 matches 12 bases. Looked up from germline, CDR1 is SNHLY and CDR2 is FYNNEI. The junction had 10 bases not matched to a gene; V was cut back by 6 bases and J by 7 bases. The length of the CDR3 is 16 residues. Written as DNA, the CDR3 is TGTGCCAGCAGCGCCAGTCTAGCGGGAGGGCTTAATGAGCAGTTCTTC. It specifies CASSASLAGGLNEQFF.

This clonotype showed up many times. The genes are TRBV2 and TRBJ2-6; D not resolved. The germline V and J ends were trimmed by 11 bases and 0 bases, with 20 bases remaining between them. Per germline, CDR1 SNHLY and CDR2 FYNNEI. The CDR3 totals 17 residues. CDR3 residues: CASKVTGLSSGANVLTF. The CDR3 nucleotides read TGTGCCTCTAAGGTGACGGGTCTTTCCTCTGGGGCCAACGTCCTGACTTTC.

In regard to this clonotype: With a much larger clone just one base away, this may be a read error. V is TRBV2 and J is TRBJ1-1; D not certain. The CDR3 is made up of 12 amino acids. Germline V gene sequence: CDR1 SNHLY, CDR2 FYNNEI. CDR3 sequence reads: CASSEIYTGAFF. In DNA form, the CDR3 reads TGTGCCAGCAGTGAGATTTACACTGGAGCTTTCTTT.

The table lists this clonotype with many counts. The V gene is TRBV29-1, the J gene TRBJ1-1; 7 nucleotides match TRBD1. The CDR3 has 14 amino acids. CDR1 and CDR2 (germline): SQVTM, ANQGSEA. Trimming at V came to 2 bases and at J to 0 bases, leaving 3 bases not matched to a gene. This CDR3 is CSVEPQGLNTEAFF. The CDR3 DNA reads TGCAGCGTTGAACCACAGGGGTTGAACACTGAAGCTTTCTTT.

This clonotype was seen repeatedly, ten times or more. J is TRBJ1-1 and V is TRBV18; 10 nucleotides match TRBD1. The ends lost 2 bases at V and 10 bases at J; junction bases unmatched: 4. The CDR3 is made up of 13 amino acids. The germline gives CDR1 KGHSH, CDR2 LQKENI. CDR3 nucleotides: TGTGCCAGCTCACCAACGGGACAGGGGATAGCTTTCTTT. Translating gives CASSPTGQGIAFF.

Many counts were recorded for this clonotype. The chain carries TRBV18 and TRBJ2-7; D unresolved. The CDR3 sequence is 16 residues long. Trimming took 0 bases from V and 2 from J, leaving 14 bases between them. The germline gives CDR1 KGHSH, CDR2 LQKENI. CDR3 sequence: CASSPPVGVAPYEQYF. For the CDR3, the DNA is TGTGCCAGCTCACCACCGGTTGGGGTCGCTCCCTACGAGCAGTACTTC.

Regarding this clonotype: This may be a read error: a much more frequent sequence differs by one nucleotide. The chain combines TRBV30 with TRBJ2-5; 8 bases align to TRBD1. The CDR3 loop spans 14 amino acids. Germline CDR1 reads GTSNPN; CDR2 reads SVGIG (reference sequence). The CDR3 loop reads CARSVGGTGETQYF. Written as DNA, the CDR3 is TGTGCCCGGAGTGTAGGGGGGACAGGCGAGACCCAGTACTTC.

J is TRBJ1-5 and V is TRBV12-3 or TRBV12-4, with D tentatively TRBD1 (6 bases). CDR3 length: 14 amino acids. V was trimmed by 4 bases and J by 3 bases, leaving 10 bases between them. CDR3 coding DNA: TGTGCCAGCAGTTACGGACAGACCAATCAGCCCCAGCATTTT. Translated, it gives CASSYGQTNQPQHF.

In its sample, this clonotype was seen a few times. The chain joins TRBV7-9 to TRBJ1-6; D is unclear. V lost 2 bases, J lost 8 bases, and 4 bases lay in between. This CDR3 comprises 12 residues. Germline CDR1 SEHNR, CDR2 FQNEAQ (reference sequence). The CDR3 nucleotides are TGTGCCAGCAGCTTAAGACATTCACCCCTCCACTTT. As protein: CASSLRHSPLHF. The whole variable domain, filled in from reference TRBV7-9 and TRBJ1-6, reads DTGVSQNPRHKITKRGQNVTFRCDPISEHNRLYWYRQTLGQGPEFLTYFQNEAQLEKSRLLSDRFSAERPKGSFSTLEIQRTEQGDSAMYLCASSLRHSPLHFGNGTRLTVT.

This clonotype has just a few counts. This chain connects TRBV9 to TRBJ2-7, with TRBD2 identical over 8 bases. CDR3 length: 14 amino acids. V was pared by 3 bases and J by 4 bases, with 6 bases of the junction left unmatched. Germline V CDR1 and CDR2: SGDLS, YYNGEE. This CDR3 is CASSAFGRDYEQYF. DNA of the CDR3: TGTGCCAGCAGCGCCTTCGGGAGGGATTACGAGCAGTACTTC.

This clonotype has at least ten counts. V gene TRBV28 combines with J gene TRBJ1-5, with D unresolved. The germline CDR1 and CDR2 sequences are MDHEN and SYDVKM. V lost 5 bases and J 0 bases, leaving 11 bases between the germline ends. This CDR3 is 15 amino acids long. CDR3 in amino acids: CASSPTPISNQPQHF. CDR3 in DNA: TGTGCCAGCAGTCCAACACCAATTAGCAATCAGCCCCAGCATTTT.

The V gene is TRBV11-2, the J gene TRBJ1-4, with D perhaps matching TRBD1 (6 bases). Germline V gene sequence: CDR1 SGHAT, CDR2 FQNNGV. This CDR3 is built from 13 residues. V was clipped by 3 bases and J by 8 bases, with 10 bases between them. The CDR3 loop reads CASSFPGVEKLFF. Here the CDR3 DNA reads TGTGCCAGCAGCTTCCCAGGGGTAGAAAAACTGTTTTTT.

In DNA form, the CDR3 reads TGTGCCAGCAGGGGGGGGGTGAGCGGGCTACAGTTCTTC. This codes for CASRGGVSGLQFF. The chain combines TRBV27 with TRBJ2-1; 7 bases match TRBD2. Trimming removed 6 bases from V and 13 bases from J; junction bases left unmatched: 12. CDR1 MNHEY and CDR2 SMNVEV come from the germline V gene (reference sequence). This CDR3 comprises 13 residues.

On this clonotype: A much larger clone is a single base away; this may be a read error. The chain uses TRBV10-1 and TRBJ2-7; TRBD1 matches at 10 bases. This CDR3 has 13 residues. CDR1 is WNHNN, CDR2 SYGVQD, per germline (reference sequence). CDR3 residues: CTSSRDRGGEQYF. As DNA, the CDR3 is TGCACCAGCAGTCGGGACAGGGGCGGCGAGCAGTACTTC.

This clonotype occurred many times. The chain combines TRBV4-1 with TRBJ1-2; D not resolved. The CDR3 is 14 residues long. The ends were cut back, 0 bases at V and 6 bases at J, with 11 bases in the middle. Germline CDR1 is MGHRA and CDR2 is YSYEKL. CDR3 DNA sequence: TGCGCCAGCAGCCAAGAGTCTTCCTGGGATGGCTACACCTTC. It translates to CASSQESSWDGYTF.

This clonotype was detected a few times. The CDR3 sequence is CASSPPGTSGIYNEQFF. CDR3 bases: TGCGCCAGCAGCCCACCCGGGACTAGCGGGATTTACAATGAGCAGTTCTTC. The gene calls are TRBV4-1 and TRBJ2-1; 13 bases agree with TRBD2. The CDR3 sequence is 17 residues long. The junction had 7 bases not matched to a gene; V was cut back by 4 bases and J by 4 bases. Germline V gives CDR1 MGHRA, CDR2 YSYEKL.

V and J are TRBV9 and TRBJ2-3; D gene unclear. The germline V gene encodes CDR1 SGDLS and CDR2 YYNGEE. The CDR3 sequence is 11 residues long. V shed 0 bases and J shed 6 bases, with 2 bases lying between them. The CDR3 region has the DNA TGTGCCAGCAGCGTAGCGGATACGCAGTATTTT. The encoded protein is CASSVADTQYF.

This clonotype was seen at least ten times. V is TRBV2 and J is TRBJ2-5; 9 bases agree with TRBD1. The V gene's germline CDR1 is SNHLY and CDR2 FYNNEI. Trimming took 2 bases from V and 3 from J; bases not matched to a gene: 4. The CDR3 totals 15 residues. The CDR3 region has the DNA TGTGCCAGCAGTGAATTAGGGGACAGGGAAGAGACCCAGTACTTC. It is translated as CASSELGDREETQYF.

On this clonotype: A much larger clone differs by one base, so this may be a read error. V and J are TRBV20-1 and TRBJ2-2; TRBD2 is a possible D gene (6 bases). CDR3 length: 14 residues. From germline, CDR1 is DFQATT and CDR2 SNEGSKA (reference sequence). Here the CDR3 DNA reads TGCAGTGCTCCCTTGTGGGAGAACACCGGGGGGCTGTTTTTT. It translates to CSAPLWENTGGLFF.

This clonotype has ten or more counts. This sequence joins TRBV11-2 and TRBJ1-1; D perhaps matches TRBD1 (5 bases). Germline V gene sequence: CDR1 SGHAT, CDR2 FQNNGV. The CDR3 is made up of 13 amino acids. Trimming removed 4 bases from V and 8 bases from J, with 14 bases in between. The CDR3 is CASSSREREEAFF. The CDR3 coding sequence is TGTGCCAGCAGCTCCAGGGAGAGGGAGGAAGCTTTCTTT.

This clonotype was picked up many times. The chain employs TRBV30 and TRBJ1-1, with D possibly TRBD1 on 6 matching bases. The CDR3 runs to 16 residues. Per the germline V gene, CDR1 is GTSNPN and CDR2 is SVGIG (reference sequence). Trimming removed 2 bases at V and 4 bases at J, with 20 bases between. CDR3 bases: TGTGCCTGGAGTCGGCTACAAAGGGGGTTGGGCACTGAAGCTTTCTTT. It translates to CAWSRLQRGLGTEAFF.

This clonotype came up many times. The chain uses TRBV5-1 and TRBJ1-2; D not resolved. The CDR3 extends over 12 amino acids. V was clipped by 4 bases and J by 8 bases, with 12 bases between them. Per the germline V gene, CDR1 is SGHRS and CDR2 is YFSETQ. CDR3 DNA sequence: TGCGCCAGCAGCAACCACCTGGGAGGCTACACCTTC. Protein product: CASSNHLGGYTF.

This rearrangement joins TRBV5-1 to TRBJ1-2, with D maybe TRBD1 (5 bases). This CDR3 is 18 amino acids long. Between the trimmed V and J ends, which lost 3 bases and 5 bases, there was a span of 26 bases. Germline-derived CDR1 and CDR2 are SGHRS and YFSETQ. The CDR3 here is CASSYHQAGTPEGYGYTF. Written as DNA, the CDR3 is TGCGCCAGCAGCTACCACCAAGCCGGGACCCCTGAGGGGTATGGCTACACCTTC.

The sample holds many counts of this clonotype. The V gene is TRBV5-1, the J gene TRBJ1-4; 9 bases match TRBD1. The CDR3 has 16 residues. J was trimmed by 5 bases and V by 4 bases; bases with no gene match: 9. Germline loops: CDR1 SGHRS, CDR2 YFSETQ. CDR3 bases: TGCGCCAGCAGCCCGGGGACCGGGACAGGGAATGAAAAACTGTTTTTT. This codes for CASSPGTGTGNEKLFF.

The V and J genes are TRBV27 and TRBJ1-1; no clear D gene. Germline-derived CDR1 and CDR2 are MNHEY and SMNVEV (reference sequence). This CDR3 is 12 amino acids long. Trimming removed 4 bases at V and 10 bases at J, with 13 bases between. The CDR3 coding sequence is TGTGCCAGCAGTTCTACCAGCGGTGGAGCTTTCTTT. Encoded protein: CASSSTSGGAFF.

The sample holds many counts of this clonotype. J is TRBJ2-1 and V is TRBV5-6; 9 bases are a match to TRBD2. There are 14 residues in the CDR3. V lost 4 bases to trimming and J lost 8 bases; unmatched junction nucleotides: 7. The germline gives CDR1 SGHDT, CDR2 YYEEEE. CDR3 amino acids: CASSTGTSSDEQFF. In DNA, the CDR3 is TGTGCCAGCAGCACAGGGACTAGCTCTGATGAGCAGTTCTTC. Complete variable domain (other parts from reference TRBV5-6 and TRBJ2-1): DAGVTQSPTHLIKTRGQQVTLRCSPKSGHDTVSWYQQALGQGPQFIFQYYEEEERQRGNFPDRFSGHQFPNYSSELNVNALLLGDSALYLCASSTGTSSDEQFFGPGTRLTVL.

This chain connects TRBV19 to TRBJ1-5; unclear D gene. V lost 6 bases, J lost 0 bases, and 12 bases lay in between. CDR1 is LNHDA and CDR2 is SQIVND in the germline V gene (reference sequence). This CDR3 has 15 amino acids. This CDR3 is CASSLQSYSNQPQHF. The CDR3 DNA reads as TGTGCCAGTAGCCTACAGAGCTATAGCAATCAGCCCCAGCATTTT. Full variable domain (outside the CDR3, taken from reference TRBV19 and TRBJ1-5): DGGITQSPKYLFRKEGQNVTLSCEQNLNHDAMYWYRQDPGQGLRLIYYSQIVNDFQKGDIAEGYSVSREKKESFPLTVTSAQKNPTAFYLCASSLQSYSNQPQHFGDGTRLSIL.

This clonotype was seen ten or more times. This rearrangement joins TRBV15 to TRBJ2-1, with TRBD2 identical over 10 bases. Looked up from germline, CDR1 is LNHNV and CDR2 is YYDKDF (reference sequence). V lost 4 bases, J lost 6 bases, and 15 bases stayed unmatched. The CDR3 covers 18 residues. The DNA of the CDR3 is TGTGCCACCAGCACTGTATGGGCTAGCGGGAGATTTAGCAATGAGCAGTTCTTC. Its protein is CATSTVWASGRFSNEQFF.

This chain joins TRBV28 and TRBJ2-7, with 12 bases fitting TRBD1. V shed 4 bases and J 6 bases; nucleotides not matched to a gene: 7. This CDR3 has 15 amino acids. Germline lookup yields CDR1 MDHEN and CDR2 SYDVKM. The chain's CDR3 is CASSYIGTGGVEQYF. The CDR3, as DNA: TGTGCCAGCAGTTACATAGGGACAGGGGGCGTCGAGCAGTACTTC.

This clonotype was observed at least ten times. The chain uses TRBV11-2 and TRBJ2-1, with D maybe TRBD2 (6 bases). The V gene's germline CDR1 is SGHAT and CDR2 FQNNGV. With 1 base removed from V and 4 bases from J, the gap between germline ends came to 26 bases. The CDR3 consists of 20 residues. CDR3 in DNA: TGTGCCAGCAGCTTAGTTGTTTCAGATCGAGCGGGTGGCCTTTACAATGAGCAGTTCTTC. Translating it yields CASSLVVSDRAGGLYNEQFF.

The chain links TRBV11-2 to TRBJ2-3; 8 bases align to TRBD1. The germline V gene has CDR1 SGHAT and CDR2 FQNNGV. V dropped 10 bases and J dropped 6; count of bases not matched to a gene: 9. The CDR3 length is 13 residues. The CDR3 bases are TGTGCCACCCAGGGGGCCCTCGGGGATACGCAGTATTTT. This translates into CATQGALGDTQYF.

This clonotype appeared a few times. J is TRBJ2-3 and V is TRBV5-1; 15 bases line up with TRBD2. Per germline, CDR1 SGHRS and CDR2 YFSETQ. This CDR3 contains 19 residues. J was trimmed by 0 bases and V by 3 bases; bases with no gene match: 8. CDR3 sequence reads: CASSSGLAGGTQSTDTQYF. The DNA of the CDR3 is TGCGCCAGCAGCTCGGGACTAGCGGGAGGAACCCAAAGCACAGATACGCAGTATTTT.